This is a list of T cell receptor beta chains from one sample in a study of T cells expressing NK-cell markers. TCRdb reprocessed the 5' RACE reads, with one entry per CDR3 protein and no DNA. The sample table sets out approximately 550,000 distinct CDR3 sequences. The sequencing input was blood T cells: a sorted CD56 or NKG2C T cell subset, CD4+ or CD8+ T cells, or bulk PBMC T cells (not recorded which). The source is a man between 18 and 29 years old in good health. CDR3s include the opening cysteine and the closing phenylalanine or tryptophan.

V gene	J gene	CDR3 protein
TRBV7-9	TRBJ2-5	CASSRSAAGETQYF
TRBV28	TRBJ2-7	CASSRLRDSSYEQYF
TRBV20-1	TRBJ2-1	CSAELLDTRFLNEQFF
TRBV25-1	TRBJ2-5	CASSEYSGSETQYF
TRBV4-2	TRBJ2-1	CASSQDPGLVYNEQFF
TRBV12-3/TRBV12-4	TRBJ2-1	CASSLTSGNEQFF
TRBV12-3/TRBV12-4	TRBJ2-1	CASTLSLYEQFF
TRBV9	TRBJ2-5	CASSTSGTSGAQYF
TRBV5-5	TRBJ1-4	CASSPGTHSTNEKLFF
TRBV7-2	TRBJ2-1	CASSQKRRSYNEQFF
TRBV7-2	TRBJ2-1	CASSLVLWEQFF
TRBV24-1	TRBJ2-1	CATSDRGSPSIEQFF
TRBV6-1	TRBJ2-5	CASSETGQGQETQYF
TRBV20-1	TRBJ2-5	CSARDPGGAWETQYF
TRBV3-1	TRBJ2-7	CASSPWLEGESHEQYF
TRBV20-1	TRBJ2-1	CSARPGLAEDPSSYNEQFF
TRBV3-1	TRBJ2-2	CASSQATSGARTGELFF
TRBV12-3/TRBV12-4	TRBJ1-4	CASSSGTGHATNEKLFF
TRBV6-2/TRBV6-3	TRBJ2-2	CASSDAGTLNTGELFF
TRBV7-2	TRBJ2-6	CASSANNLNVLTF
TRBV5-1	TRBJ1-2	CASSSEGGVSYTF
TRBV7-9	TRBJ2-1	CASSFPVSGRAYNEQFF
TRBV29-1	TRBJ1-1	CSVSRRLVNTEAFF
TRBV20-1	TRBJ2-1	CSATPGTRFNEQFF
TRBV2	TRBJ2-5	CASAVELETQYF
TRBV6-2/TRBV6-3	TRBJ1-1	CASSFQAYTEAFF
TRBV7-2	TRBJ2-7	CASSLPGTQYF
TRBV20-1	TRBJ2-1	CSASVVGLNNEQFF
TRBV6-1	TRBJ1-2	CASGGDRGLGYTF
TRBV18	TRBJ1-2	CASSPEGGQNYGYTF
TRBV7-6	TRBJ1-1	CASSLEAGVAEAFF
TRBV5-4	TRBJ1-4	CASSLVPNGGRDEKLFF
TRBV7-8	TRBJ2-7	CASSFPGQGVEQYF
TRBV15	TRBJ2-3	CATRNLAALYSSTDTQYF
TRBV15	TRBJ1-2	CATSMEWDGYTF
TRBV12-3/TRBV12-4	TRBJ1-2	CASSVGWDRVRGYTF
TRBV12-3/TRBV12-4	TRBJ2-1	CASSLASPARGEQFF
TRBV12-3/TRBV12-4	TRBJ1-5	CASSPDRRVQPQHF
TRBV4-2	TRBJ2-7	CASSQDPPGTQRWSSSYEQYF
TRBV7-9	TRBJ2-7	CASSSSSVGGRAYEQYF
TRBV28	TRBJ1-1	CASSFHSFGMNTEAFF
TRBV12-3/TRBV12-4	TRBJ1-1	CASSAIGGQDDTEAFF
TRBV20-1	TRBJ1-2	CSAGGQGRGYTF
TRBV5-1	TRBJ2-1	CASSSSITGSDEQFF
TRBV7-9	TRBJ2-1	CASSFLYGSSWDEQFF
TRBV7-2	TRBJ1-3	CASSLAPRGSGNTIYF
TRBV29-1	TRBJ1-4	CSVGPGPGEKLFF
TRBV5-6	TRBJ2-3	CASRSGPITDTQYF
TRBV5-6	TRBJ2-7	CASSLPRVEQYF
TRBV6-5	TRBJ1-1	CASSYSIGSGTEAFF
TRBV4-2	TRBJ2-5	CASSQRGLAEETQYF
TRBV14	TRBJ1-3	CASSQVIGNTIYF
TRBV5-6	TRBJ2-7	CASSLNSGISYEQYF
TRBV28	TRBJ2-2	CASREGVGVRAGELFF
TRBV5-1	TRBJ1-1	CASSQNRANTEAFF
TRBV12-3/TRBV12-4	TRBJ2-1	CASSNGLAGDKEQFF
TRBV4-1	TRBJ2-5	CASSRLAGTQETQYF